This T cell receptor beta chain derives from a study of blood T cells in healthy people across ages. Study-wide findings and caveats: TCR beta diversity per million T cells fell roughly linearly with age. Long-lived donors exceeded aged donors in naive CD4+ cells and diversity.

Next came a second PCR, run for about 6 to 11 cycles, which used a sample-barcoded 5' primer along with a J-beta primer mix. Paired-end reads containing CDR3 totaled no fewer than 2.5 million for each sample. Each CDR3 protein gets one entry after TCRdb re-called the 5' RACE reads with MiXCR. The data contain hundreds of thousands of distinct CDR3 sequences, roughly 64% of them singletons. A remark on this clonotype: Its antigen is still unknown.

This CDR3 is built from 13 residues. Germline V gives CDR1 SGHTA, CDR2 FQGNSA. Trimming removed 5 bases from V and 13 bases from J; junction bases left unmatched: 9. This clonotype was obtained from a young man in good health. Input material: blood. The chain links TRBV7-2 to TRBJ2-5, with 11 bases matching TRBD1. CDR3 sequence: CASSRWDRGDPYF. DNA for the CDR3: TGTGCCAGCAGCCGATGGGACAGGGGGGATCCGTACTTC.